The 22 T cell receptor beta chains reported below all come from one sample, sequenced in a study of shared clonotypes between healthy human individuals. Using immunoSEQ multiplex PCR, the repertoire was profiled, and TCRdb retains in-frame clones only, with some absent. The top ten clones hold around a third of a sample with more than 550,000 clones, about 90% of them seen once. Material: memory CD8+ T cells from PBMCs. Subset defined: CD45RO+ cells pooled with CCR7-negative TemRA cells. The receptors here all came from a man between 18 and 35 years old in good health. Some clones in this sample may be carry-over from other donors' samples.

The genes are TRBV9 and TRBJ2-3, with a possible D match to TRBD2 (5 bases). Germline CDR1 SGDLS, CDR2 YYNGEE. V gave up 2 bases and J gave up 4 bases, with 8 bases separating them. The CDR3 is 13 residues long. CDR3 nucleotides: TGTGCCAGCAGCGTTATGAGGGCAGATACGCAGTATTTT. Translating it yields CASSVMRADTQYF.

This chain uses TRBV7-9 with TRBJ1-5; a weak D match, TRBD1 (5 bases). V dropped 4 bases and J dropped 2 bases, with 15 bases sitting between them. Looked up from germline, CDR1 is SEHNR and CDR2 is FQNEAQ (reference sequence). The CDR3 runs to 16 residues. CDR3 DNA: TGTGCCAGCAGCTCCCCAGGTGGGGCCGGCAATCAGCCCCAGCATTTT. Protein product: CASSSPGGAGNQPQHF.

The chain recombines TRBV7-3 with TRBJ2-1; TRBD2 matches 7 bases. Germline CDR1 SGHTA, CDR2 FQGTGA. This CDR3 is 15 amino acids long. The trim removed 0 bases at V and 12 bases at J, leaving 11 bases unmatched. CDR3 DNA: TGTGCCAGCAGCTTAACGCCCCCTCCTAGCGGCGGGCAGTTCTTC. Translated: CASSLTPPPSGGQFF.

The rearrangement uses TRBV27 and TRBJ1-2; D possibly corresponds to TRBD1 (6 bases). V was trimmed by 3 bases and J by 1 base, leaving 12 bases between them. Germline V CDR1 and CDR2: MNHEY, SMNVEV (reference sequence). CDR3 length equals 15 residues. The CDR3 DNA is TGTGCCAGCAGTTTGGACAGTGAGCTTAACTATGGCTACACCTTC. Residues: CASSLDSELNYGYTF.

The chain recombines TRBV5-4 with TRBJ1-1; D might be TRBD1 (5 bases). V shed 3 bases and J shed 6 bases, with 21 bases lying between them. The CDR3 totals 16 residues. The V gene's germline CDR1 is SGHNT and CDR2 YYREEE (reference sequence). This CDR3 reads CASSSGPGQPVAEAFF. The DNA of the CDR3 is TGTGCCAGCAGCTCGGGACCAGGGCAGCCGGTCGCTGAAGCTTTCTTT.

V gene TRBV7-8 combines with J gene TRBJ2-1, with 7 bases aligning to TRBD2. Germline assignment: CDR1 SGHVS and CDR2 FQNEAQ. The length of the CDR3 is 18 residues. V shed 0 bases and J 4 bases; nucleotides not matched to a gene: 12. The CDR3 coding sequence is TGTGCCAGCAGCTTAGCGTTGGCTAGCGGTATAACATACAATGAGCAGTTCTTC. This codes for CASSLALASGITYNEQFF.

This clone appeared a few times. The CDR3 region is CASTKSSGRYEQYF. DNA of the CDR3: TGTGCCAGCACAAAATCTAGCGGGAGGTACGAGCAGTACTTC. This chain links TRBV6-5 with TRBJ2-7; 11 nucleotides match TRBD2. V shed 7 bases and J 4 bases; nucleotides not matched to a gene: 6. CDR1 and CDR2 from the germline V gene are MNHEY and SVGAGI. The CDR3 is 14 amino acids.

The chain uses TRBV6-6 and TRBJ1-1; D is uncertain. V dropped 3 bases and J dropped 1 base, with 6 bases sitting between them. The CDR3 has 13 amino acids. The germline gives CDR1 MNHNY, CDR2 SVGAGI (reference sequence). DNA for the CDR3: TGTGCCAGCAGTTATATGGAGAACACTGAAGCTTTCTTT. Translation gives CASSYMENTEAFF.

The CDR3: CASSVEARYTGELFF. For the CDR3, the DNA is TGTGCCAGCAGCGTAGAAGCTCGGTACACCGGGGAGCTGTTTTTT. V gene TRBV9 combines with J gene TRBJ2-2; D is ambiguous. The CDR3 runs to 15 residues. Germline V gene lookup returns CDR1 SGDLS and CDR2 YYNGEE. Trimming took off 0 bases at V and 3 bases at J, with 9 bases between the two ends.

The gene calls are TRBV9 and TRBJ2-1; 12 bases map to TRBD2. Germline CDR1 is SGDLS and CDR2 is YYNGEE. The junction had 3 bases not matched to a gene; V was cut back by 0 bases and J by 8 bases. This CDR3 is built from 15 residues. For the CDR3, the DNA is TGTGCCAGCAGCGTAGAAGGGACTAGCGGGCATGAGCAGTTCTTC. It is translated as CASSVEGTSGHEQFF.

The rearrangement links TRBV28 to TRBJ1-5; no clear D. Trimming left V 2 bases short and J 0 bases short, with 11 bases between. Per germline, CDR1 MDHEN and CDR2 SYDVKM. This CDR3 spans 16 amino acids. CDR3 DNA: TGTGCCAGCAGTTTACTCGGACCGTATAGCAATCAGCCCCAGCATTTT. As protein: CASSLLGPYSNQPQHF. The whole variable domain, filled in from reference TRBV28 and TRBJ1-5, reads DVKVTQSSRYLVKRTGEKVFLECVQDMDHENMFWYRQDPGLGLRLIYFSYDVKMKEKGDIPEGYSVSREKKERFSLILESASTNQTSMYLCASSLLGPYSNQPQHFGDGTRLSIL.

The chain has TRBV29-1 and TRBJ2-7, with 12 bases lining up with TRBD2. With 5 bases clipped from V and 3 bases from J, the junction kept 2 bases outside the gene matches. CDR1 and CDR2 (germline): SQVTM, ANQGSEA. This CDR3 comprises 13 residues. The CDR3 coding sequence is TGCAGCGTTATACTAGCGGGAGGCTACGAGCAGTACTTC. The encoded protein is CSVILAGGYEQYF.

The chain links TRBV5-1 to TRBJ2-7; D remains ambiguous. Trimming cost V 2 bases and J 0 bases, with 9 bases left between them. The CDR3 is made up of 14 amino acids. CDR1 is SGHRS and CDR2 is YFSETQ in the germline V gene. CDR3 coding DNA: TGCGCCAGCAGCTTTTCCGCCATCTCCTACGAGCAGTACTTC. This sequence encodes CASSFSAISYEQYF.

V is TRBV2 and J is TRBJ2-1, with 7 bases fitting TRBD1. After removal of 3 bases from V and 10 bases from J, the junction contained 12 bases not matched to a gene. Germline CDR1 and CDR2: SNHLY and FYNNEI. This CDR3 comprises 15 residues. The CDR3 sequence is CASSDWDSDFHEQFF. As DNA, the CDR3 is TGTGCCAGCAGTGATTGGGACAGCGACTTCCACGAGCAGTTCTTC.

This clone was seen only once. The chain links TRBV27 to TRBJ2-7; TRBD1 matches at 7 bases. The CDR3 consists of 16 residues. V lost 5 bases and J lost 3; bases outside the gene matches: 13. The V gene's germline CDR1 is MNHEY and CDR2 SMNVEV (reference sequence). The CDR3, as DNA: TGTGCCAGCAGTCTCTCTTCGGGACAGAGGATCTACGAGCAGTACTTC. This translates into CASSLSSGQRIYEQYF.

The chain combines TRBV27 with TRBJ2-1, with D perhaps matching TRBD1 or TRBD2 (5 bases each). The CDR3 is made up of 12 amino acids. V dropped 2 bases and J dropped 9 bases, with 8 bases sitting between them. CDR1 and CDR2 (germline): MNHEY, SMNVEV (reference sequence). This CDR3 reads CASSLGTTEQFF. CDR3 DNA sequence: TGTGCCAGCAGTTTAGGGACCACTGAGCAGTTCTTC.

The chain is built from TRBV6-1 and TRBJ2-7; D possibly corresponds to TRBD2 (5 bases). Per germline, CDR1 MNHNS and CDR2 SASEGT. CDR3 length equals 15 residues. The germline V and J ends were trimmed by 6 bases and 5 bases, with 20 bases remaining between them. CDR3 DNA: TGTGCCAGCAGGGCTCGGGATCACTACTACGACGAGCAGTACTTC. It specifies CASRARDHYYDEQYF.

The gene calls are TRBV30 and TRBJ2-4; D is unclear. The CDR3 runs to 15 residues. The germline CDR1 and CDR2 sequences are GTSNPN and SVGIG (reference sequence). V dropped 4 bases and J dropped 1 base, with 14 bases sitting between them. The CDR3 spells CAWNVLSSAKNIQYF. The DNA of the CDR3 is TGTGCCTGGAACGTACTAAGTTCCGCCAAAAACATTCAGTACTTC.

This clone was recorded a few times. This chain joins TRBV9 and TRBJ2-3; 7 nucleotides line up with TRBD2. CDR1 is SGDLS and CDR2 is YYNGEE in the germline V gene. CDR3 length: 17 amino acids. J was trimmed by 0 bases and V by 3 bases; bases with no gene match: 10. In DNA form, the CDR3 reads TGTGCCAGCAGCGAGCGGAGCGGGGAACCTAGCACAGATACGCAGTATTTT. Encoded protein: CASSERSGEPSTDTQYF.

V usage is TRBV7-9 and J usage is TRBJ1-2; no definite D call. V lost 5 bases and J 6 bases, leaving 16 bases between the germline ends. This CDR3 is 14 amino acids long. Germline CDR1 is SEHNR and CDR2 is FQNEAQ (reference sequence). The CDR3 region is CASSPHLTWDGYTF. CDR3 DNA: TGTGCCAGCAGCCCTCATCTCACCTGGGATGGCTACACCTTC. Complete variable domain (other parts from reference TRBV7-9 and TRBJ1-2): DTGVSQNPRHKITKRGQNVTFRCDPISEHNRLYWYRQTLGQGPEFLTYFQNEAQLEKSRLLSDRFSAERPKGSFSTLEIQRTEQGDSAMYLCASSPHLTWDGYTFGSGTRLTVV.

The V and J genes are TRBV4-1 and TRBJ1-1; weak D call: TRBD1 (5 bases). The CDR3 covers 15 residues. Germline CDR1 is MGHRA and CDR2 is YSYEKL. Trimming stripped 2 bases from V and 2 bases from J, with 12 bases between. The CDR3 coding sequence is TGCGCCAGCAGCCAAAACATTGGGGGTAACACTGAAGCTTTCTTT. It is translated as CASSQNIGGNTEAFF.

The chain uses TRBV19 and TRBJ1-4; D not resolved. This CDR3 spans 15 amino acids. The germline gives CDR1 LNHDA, CDR2 SQIVND (reference sequence). V lost 0 bases to trimming and J lost 4 bases, with 9 bases between them. DNA of the CDR3: TGTGCCAGTAGTATAGACAGGATATATAATGAAAAACTGTTTTTT. This encodes CASSIDRIYNEKLFF.